The rows below give T cell receptor beta chains drawn from one sample of a study of Tregs in tolerant kidney transplant recipients. The method was immunoSEQ multiplex PCR; TCRdb's version includes in-frame clones alone and lacks a portion of them. The data show around 230,000 clones, around 82% seen once. Sequencing used CD4+ T cells from blood. The receptors derive from a human donor in good health. The CDR3 runs from the conserved cysteine through the conserved F or W. The D gene is left open where the match is weak. Where a row states a size, it is once, few, many or the class of an expanded clone; other rows omit it.

clone size: -; J gene: TRBJ1-1; D gene: -; CDR3 length: 13; V gene: TRBV2; CDR3 protein: CASSETTYTEAFF; CDR3 DNA: TGTGCCAGCAGTGAGACCACCTACACTGAAGCTTTCTTT
clone size: -; J gene: TRBJ1-2; D gene: TRBD1; CDR3 length: 16; V gene: TRBV18; CDR3 protein: CASSPQWTGSSYGYTF; CDR3 DNA: TGTGCCAGCTCACCACAGTGGACAGGGTCCAGCTATGGCTACACCTTC
clone size: once; J gene: TRBJ2-1; D gene: -; CDR3 length: 19; V gene: TRBV10-3; CDR3 protein: CAISRPGGEAVSPHNEQFF; CDR3 DNA: TGTGCCATCAGCCGCCCCGGGGGCGAAGCCGTATCCCCCCACAATGAGCAGTTCTTC
clone size: -; J gene: TRBJ1-2; D gene: TRBD1; CDR3 length: 13; V gene: TRBV5-1; CDR3 protein: CASSLGQGHGYTF; CDR3 DNA: TGCGCCAGCAGCTTGGGACAGGGCCATGGCTACACCTTC
clone size: few; J gene: TRBJ1-4; D gene: -; CDR3 length: 14; V gene: TRBV18; CDR3 protein: CASSPDRNNEKLFF; CDR3 DNA: TGTGCCAGCTCACCCGACAGGAATAATGAAAAACTGTTTTTT
clone size: -; J gene: TRBJ1-3; D gene: TRBD1; CDR3 length: 15; V gene: TRBV18; CDR3 protein: CASSLWTGSGNTIYF; CDR3 DNA: TGTGCCAGCTCACTCTGGACAGGCTCTGGAAACACCATATATTTT
clone size: -; J gene: TRBJ2-7; D gene: TRBD2; CDR3 length: 15; V gene: TRBV5-4; CDR3 protein: CASSSGGVGIYEQYF; CDR3 DNA: TGTGCCAGCAGCTCCGGGGGGGTCGGTATCTACGAGCAGTACTTC
clone size: once; J gene: TRBJ2-7; D gene: -; CDR3 length: 15; V gene: TRBV5-1; CDR3 protein: CASSLEGRISYEQYF; CDR3 DNA: TGCGCCAGCAGCTTGGAGGGCCGAATTTCCTACGAGCAGTACTTC
clone size: -; J gene: TRBJ1-2; D gene: TRBD1; CDR3 length: 16; V gene: TRBV7-9; CDR3 protein: CASTLWDRGHNYGYTF; CDR3 DNA: TGTGCCAGCACCCTATGGGACAGGGGACACAACTATGGCTACACCTTC
clone size: -; J gene: TRBJ2-1; D gene: TRBD1; CDR3 length: 15; V gene: TRBV19; CDR3 protein: CASRKSGTGVNEQFF; CDR3 DNA: TGTGCCAGCCGCAAGTCCGGGACAGGGGTGAATGAGCAGTTCTTC
clone size: -; J gene: TRBJ1-1; D gene: -; CDR3 length: 15; V gene: TRBV15; CDR3 protein: CATSRVAAWNTEAFF; CDR3 DNA: TGTGCCACCAGCAGAGTCGCGGCCTGGAACACTGAAGCTTTCTTT
clone size: -; J gene: TRBJ2-6; D gene: -; CDR3 length: 14; V gene: TRBV5-1; CDR3 protein: CASSRGAGANVLTF; CDR3 DNA: TGCGCCAGCAGCCGAGGGGCTGGGGCCAACGTCCTGACTTTC
clone size: -; J gene: TRBJ1-6; D gene: -; CDR3 length: 18; V gene: TRBV5-1; CDR3 protein: CASSTATGSESYNSPLHF; CDR3 DNA: TGCGCCAGCAGCACAGCAACAGGGTCGGAATCCTATAATTCACCCCTCCACTTT
clone size: -; J gene: TRBJ1-2; D gene: -; CDR3 length: 13; V gene: TRBV19; CDR3 protein: CASSIGTNYGYTF; CDR3 DNA: TGTGCCAGTAGTATCGGAACTAACTATGGCTACACCTTC
clone size: -; J gene: TRBJ2-3; D gene: -; CDR3 length: 14; V gene: TRBV18; CDR3 protein: CASSPPWGADTQYF; CDR3 DNA: TGTGCCAGCTCACCCCCATGGGGAGCAGATACGCAGTATTTT
clone size: few; J gene: TRBJ2-3; D gene: TRBD2; CDR3 length: 15; V gene: TRBV5-1; CDR3 protein: CASSPRGGHTDTQYF; CDR3 DNA: TGCGCCAGCAGCCCTCGGGGGGGGCACACAGATACGCAGTATTTT
clone size: -; J gene: TRBJ1-6; D gene: TRBD1; CDR3 length: 14; V gene: TRBV5-1; CDR3 protein: CASSLGDSLTPLHF; CDR3 DNA: TGCGCCAGCAGCTTGGGGGACAGCCTTACACCCCTCCACTTT
clone size: -; J gene: TRBJ1-5; D gene: -; CDR3 length: 16; V gene: TRBV5-5; CDR3 protein: CASKEEMLVSNQPQHF; CDR3 DNA: TGTGCCAGCAAAGAGGAGATGTTGGTTAGCAATCAGCCCCAGCATTTT
clone size: -; J gene: TRBJ1-1; D gene: -; CDR3 length: 15; V gene: TRBV9; CDR3 protein: CASSEEPSGNTEAFF; CDR3 DNA: TGTGCCAGCAGCGAGGAGCCCAGCGGGAACACTGAAGCTTTCTTT
clone size: -; J gene: TRBJ1-1; D gene: -; CDR3 length: 13; V gene: TRBV30; CDR3 protein: CAWSGQPNTEAFF; CDR3 DNA: TGTGCCTGGAGCGGACAGCCGAACACTGAAGCTTTCTTT
clone size: -; J gene: TRBJ1-4; D gene: -; CDR3 length: 16; V gene: TRBV25-1; CDR3 protein: CASSLLGSATNEKLFF; CDR3 DNA: TGTGCCAGCAGCCTCTTGGGCTCGGCAACTAATGAAAAACTGTTTTTT
clone size: -; J gene: TRBJ1-1; D gene: -; CDR3 length: 13; V gene: TRBV15; CDR3 protein: CATSRGAEGEAFF; CDR3 DNA: TGTGCCACCAGCAGAGGAGCGGAAGGTGAAGCTTTCTTT
clone size: -; J gene: TRBJ2-7; D gene: TRBD2; CDR3 length: 17; V gene: TRBV27; CDR3 protein: CASSFRRAGLGAYEQYF; CDR3 DNA: TGTGCCAGCAGTTTTAGGCGGGCGGGACTAGGAGCCTACGAGCAGTACTTC
clone size: once; J gene: TRBJ1-1; D gene: TRBD1; CDR3 length: 14; V gene: TRBV2; CDR3 protein: CASRMGQTNTEAFF; CDR3 DNA: TGTGCCAGCAGAATGGGACAGACGAACACTGAAGCTTTCTTT
clone size: -; J gene: TRBJ2-7; D gene: TRBD1; CDR3 length: 16; V gene: TRBV14; CDR3 protein: CASSPTGAPTSYEQYF; CDR3 DNA: TGTGCCAGCAGCCCGACAGGGGCCCCAACCTCCTACGAGCAGTACTTC
clone size: -; J gene: TRBJ2-1; D gene: -; CDR3 length: 16; V gene: TRBV29-1; CDR3 protein: CSVEAPGTPSYNEQFF; CDR3 DNA: TGCAGCGTTGAAGCCCCCGGGACACCCTCCTACAATGAGCAGTTCTTC
clone size: -; J gene: TRBJ2-3; D gene: -; CDR3 length: 14; V gene: TRBV11-3; CDR3 protein: CASSPGTSTDTQYF; CDR3 DNA: TGTGCCAGCAGCCCAGGGACTAGCACAGATACGCAGTATTTT
clone size: few; J gene: TRBJ1-3; D gene: -; CDR3 length: 15; V gene: TRBV4-1; CDR3 protein: CASSRVAGPGNTIYF; CDR3 DNA: TGCGCCAGCAGCCGCGTCGCAGGGCCTGGAAACACCATATATTTT
clone size: -; J gene: TRBJ2-7; D gene: TRBD1; CDR3 length: 14; V gene: TRBV18; CDR3 protein: CASSSRQGEYEQYF; CDR3 DNA: TGTGCCAGCTCTTCCCGACAGGGGGAATACGAGCAGTACTTC
clone size: -; J gene: TRBJ1-4; D gene: -; CDR3 length: 16; V gene: TRBV5-1; CDR3 protein: CASSIDPQGTNEKLFF; CDR3 DNA: TGCGCCAGCAGCATTGACCCCCAGGGAACTAATGAAAAACTGTTTTTT
clone size: -; J gene: TRBJ2-1; D gene: -; CDR3 length: 16; V gene: TRBV6-5; CDR3 protein: CASSYRGPSSYNEQFF; CDR3 DNA: TGTGCCAGCAGTTACAGGGGACCCAGCTCCTACAATGAGCAGTTCTTC
clone size: -; J gene: TRBJ1-2; D gene: TRBD1; CDR3 length: 14; V gene: TRBV4-1; CDR3 protein: CASSPDRGNEGYTF; CDR3 DNA: TGCGCCAGCAGCCCAGACAGGGGAAACGAAGGCTACACCTTC
clone size: -; J gene: TRBJ2-7; D gene: TRBD2; CDR3 length: 15; V gene: TRBV6-1; CDR3 protein: CASSGRTSGDYEQYF; CDR3 DNA: TGTGCCAGCAGCGGGAGGACCTCGGGGGACTACGAGCAGTACTTC
clone size: -; J gene: TRBJ1-5; D gene: -; CDR3 length: 15; V gene: TRBV6-5; CDR3 protein: CASSVLSYSNQPQHF; CDR3 DNA: TGTGCCAGCAGTGTTCTCTCATATAGCAATCAGCCCCAGCATTTT
clone size: -; J gene: TRBJ2-7; D gene: TRBD1; CDR3 length: 14; V gene: TRBV6-1; CDR3 protein: CASTSGTGMYEQYF; CDR3 DNA: TGTGCCAGCACCTCCGGGACAGGGATGTACGAGCAGTACTTC
clone size: -; J gene: TRBJ1-2; D gene: TRBD1; CDR3 length: 13; V gene: TRBV6-4; CDR3 protein: CASRLDRNYGYTF; CDR3 DNA: TGTGCCAGCAGATTGGACAGGAACTATGGCTACACCTTC
clone size: -; J gene: TRBJ2-1; D gene: TRBD2; CDR3 length: 15; V gene: TRBV6-6; CDR3 protein: CASSYATSGINEQFF; CDR3 DNA: TGTGCCAGCAGTTACGCGACTAGCGGGATAAATGAGCAGTTCTTC
clone size: -; J gene: TRBJ2-2; D gene: TRBD2; CDR3 length: 17; V gene: TRBV10-1; CDR3 protein: CASSAAGGGADTGELFF; CDR3 DNA: TGCGCCAGCAGTGCTGCGGGAGGTGGCGCGGACACCGGGGAGCTGTTTTTT
clone size: -; J gene: TRBJ2-7; D gene: TRBD2; CDR3 length: 14; V gene: TRBV9; CDR3 protein: CASSGTSGSYEQYF; CDR3 DNA: TGTGCCAGCAGCGGGACTAGCGGATCCTACGAGCAGTACTTC
clone size: -; J gene: TRBJ1-2; D gene: -; CDR3 length: 16; V gene: TRBV6-5; CDR3 protein: CASSYSLAGGAYGYTF; CDR3 DNA: TGTGCCAGCAGTTACTCCCTGGCGGGGGGCGCCTATGGCTACACCTTC
clone size: -; J gene: TRBJ1-1; D gene: -; CDR3 length: 15; V gene: TRBV2; CDR3 protein: CASRPQGTMNTEAFF; CDR3 DNA: TGTGCCAGCAGACCGCAGGGGACTATGAACACTGAAGCTTTCTTT